This entry is about one TCR beta chain. The target antigen is unknown. The V end lost 1 base, the J end lost 0 bases, and 13 bases lay between the germline ends. Germline loops: CDR1 SGHDN, CDR2 FVKESK. The CDR3 extends over 17 amino acids. This record comes from a study of blood T cells in healthy people across ages. Findings and limits, study-wide: PBMC samples, being unsorted, prevented any conclusive comparison of naive and antigen-experienced cells.

Primers used in a second PCR of about 6 to 12 cycles were a sample-barcoded 5' primer and a J-beta primer mix. Template switching added a 12-random-nucleotide identifier to every cDNA molecule. TCRdb ran MiXCR on the 5' RACE reads and lists one entry per CDR3 protein. This table holds fewer than 800,000 distinct CDR3 sequences, about 25% found once. These data were likewise used in another study, on T cells of mothers and their children. As reported in that work: Addition of sample barcodes and 2-4 random nucleotides occurred through the M1S primer of the second PCR. Related pairs of mothers and children showed slightly higher, non-significant overlap versus unrelated pairs.

Sequencing input: blood. This receptor was identified in a boy younger than 18 in good health. The chain is built from TRBV14 and TRBJ2-1; D not certain. CDR3 sequence reads: CASSQGMGLSSYNEQFF. The CDR3 DNA is TGTGCCAGCAGCCAAGGTATGGGCCTCAGCTCCTACAATGAGCAGTTCTTC.